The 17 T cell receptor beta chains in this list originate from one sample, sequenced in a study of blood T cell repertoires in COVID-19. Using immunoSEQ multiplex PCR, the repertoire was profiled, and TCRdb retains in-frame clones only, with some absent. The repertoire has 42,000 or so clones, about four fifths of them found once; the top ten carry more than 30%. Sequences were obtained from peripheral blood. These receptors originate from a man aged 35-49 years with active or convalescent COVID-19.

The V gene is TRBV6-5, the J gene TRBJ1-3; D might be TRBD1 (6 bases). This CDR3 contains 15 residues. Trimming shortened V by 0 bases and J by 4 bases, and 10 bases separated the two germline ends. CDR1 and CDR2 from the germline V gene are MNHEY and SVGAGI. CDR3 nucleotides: TGTGCCAGCAGTTACTCAGGGGGTGAGGGAAACACCATATATTTT. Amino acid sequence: CASSYSGGEGNTIYF.

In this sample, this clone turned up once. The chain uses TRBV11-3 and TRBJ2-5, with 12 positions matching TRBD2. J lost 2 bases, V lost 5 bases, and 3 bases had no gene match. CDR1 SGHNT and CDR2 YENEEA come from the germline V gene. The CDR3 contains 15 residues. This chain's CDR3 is CASSLTSGGQETQYF. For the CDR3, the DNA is TGTGCCAGCAGCCTGACTAGCGGGGGACAAGAGACCCAGTACTTC.

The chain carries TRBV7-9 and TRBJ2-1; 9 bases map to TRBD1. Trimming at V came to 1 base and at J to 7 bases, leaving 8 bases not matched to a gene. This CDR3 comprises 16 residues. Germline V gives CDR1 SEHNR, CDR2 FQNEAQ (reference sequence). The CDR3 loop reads CASSLGGQGFKNEQFF. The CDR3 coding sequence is TGTGCCAGCAGCTTAGGTGGACAGGGGTTTAAAAATGAGCAGTTCTTC.

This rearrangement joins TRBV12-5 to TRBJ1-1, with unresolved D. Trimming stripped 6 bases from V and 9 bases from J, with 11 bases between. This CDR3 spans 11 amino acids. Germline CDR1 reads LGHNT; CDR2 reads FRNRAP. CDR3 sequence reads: CASGPSSQAFF. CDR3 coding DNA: TGTGCTAGTGGCCCAAGCTCCCAAGCTTTCTTT.

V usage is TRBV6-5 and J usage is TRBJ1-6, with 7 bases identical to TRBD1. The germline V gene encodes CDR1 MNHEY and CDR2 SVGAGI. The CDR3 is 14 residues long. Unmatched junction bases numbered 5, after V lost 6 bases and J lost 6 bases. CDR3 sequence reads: CASSRDRANSPLHF. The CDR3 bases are TGTGCCAGCAGCAGGGACAGAGCTAATTCACCCCTCCACTTT.

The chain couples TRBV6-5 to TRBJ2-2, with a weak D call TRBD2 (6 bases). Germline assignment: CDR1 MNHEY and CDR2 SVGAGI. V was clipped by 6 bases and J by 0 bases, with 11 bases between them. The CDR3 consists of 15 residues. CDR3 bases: TGTGCCAGCAGAAACCGCGGGGCGAACACCGGGGAGCTGTTTTTT. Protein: CASRNRGANTGELFF.

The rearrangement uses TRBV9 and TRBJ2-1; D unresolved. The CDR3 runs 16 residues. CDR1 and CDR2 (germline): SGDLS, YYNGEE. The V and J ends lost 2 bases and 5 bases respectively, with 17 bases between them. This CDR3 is CASSVGPLSSHNEQFF. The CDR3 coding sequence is TGTGCCAGCAGCGTCGGTCCTCTTAGTTCCCACAATGAGCAGTTCTTC.

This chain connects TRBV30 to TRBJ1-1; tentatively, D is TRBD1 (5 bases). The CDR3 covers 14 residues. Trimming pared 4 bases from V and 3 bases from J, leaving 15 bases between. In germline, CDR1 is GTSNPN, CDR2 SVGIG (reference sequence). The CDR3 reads CAWKWDGGDTEAFF. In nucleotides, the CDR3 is TGTGCCTGGAAATGGGATGGGGGGGACACTGAAGCTTTCTTT.

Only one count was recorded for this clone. The CDR3, as DNA: TGTGCCAGCAGCCTCCATCCAGGACTAGCGGGGGGGCGGGATGAGCAGTTCTTC. As protein: CASSLHPGLAGGRDEQFF. V and J are TRBV7-2 and TRBJ2-1; 15 nucleotides align to TRBD2. This CDR3 is built from 18 residues. The germline gives CDR1 SGHTA, CDR2 FQGNSA. V lost 5 bases and J lost 8; bases outside the gene matches: 13.

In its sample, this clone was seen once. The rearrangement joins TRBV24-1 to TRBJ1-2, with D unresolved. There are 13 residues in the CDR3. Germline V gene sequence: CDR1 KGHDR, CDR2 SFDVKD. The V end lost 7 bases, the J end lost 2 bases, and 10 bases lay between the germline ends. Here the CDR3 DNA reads TGTGCCACCAGCGATGAGTTGAACTATGGCTACACCTTC. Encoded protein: CATSDELNYGYTF.

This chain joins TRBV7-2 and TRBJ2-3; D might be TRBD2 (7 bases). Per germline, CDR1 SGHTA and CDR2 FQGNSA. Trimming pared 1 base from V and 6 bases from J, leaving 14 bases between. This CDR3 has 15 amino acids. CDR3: CASSLGGGQWDTQYF. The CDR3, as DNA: TGTGCCAGCAGCTTAGGGGGGGGCCAGTGGGATACGCAGTATTTT.

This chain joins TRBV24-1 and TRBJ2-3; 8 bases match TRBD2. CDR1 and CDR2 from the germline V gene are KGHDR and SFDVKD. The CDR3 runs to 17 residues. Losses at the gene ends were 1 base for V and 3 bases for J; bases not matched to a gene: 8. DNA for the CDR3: TGTGCCACCAGTGATTTTGTCGGGGGGGGTCAGACAGATACGCAGTATTTT. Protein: CATSDFVGGGQTDTQYF.

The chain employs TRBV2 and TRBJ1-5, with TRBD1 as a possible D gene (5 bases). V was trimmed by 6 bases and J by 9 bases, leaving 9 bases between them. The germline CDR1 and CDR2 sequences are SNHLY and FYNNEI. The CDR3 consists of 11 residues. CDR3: CASRLGAPQHF. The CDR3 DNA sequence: TGTGCCAGCAGGCTAGGGGCGCCCCAGCATTTT.

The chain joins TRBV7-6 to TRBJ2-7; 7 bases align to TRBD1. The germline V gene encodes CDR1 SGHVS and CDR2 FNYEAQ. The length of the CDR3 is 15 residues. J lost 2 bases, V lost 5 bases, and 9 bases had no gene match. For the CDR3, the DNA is TGTGCCAGCAGCCCTCGGTACAGGGGAACCTACGAGCAGTACTTC. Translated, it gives CASSPRYRGTYEQYF.

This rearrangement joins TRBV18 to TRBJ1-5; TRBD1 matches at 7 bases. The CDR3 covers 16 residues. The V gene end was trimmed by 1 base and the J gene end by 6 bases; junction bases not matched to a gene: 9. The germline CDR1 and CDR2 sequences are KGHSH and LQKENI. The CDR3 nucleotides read TGTGCCAGCTCACCACTGGGACAGTTGCAGACTCAGCCCCAGCATTTT. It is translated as CASSPLGQLQTQPQHF.

The CDR3 loop is CASSQDSSYNSPLHF. CDR3 nucleotide sequence: TGTGCCAGCAGCCAAGATAGCTCCTATAATTCACCCCTCCACTTT. This rearrangement joins TRBV3-1 (or the pseudogene TRBV3-2) to TRBJ1-6, with D hard to call. The CDR3 is 15 residues long. Trimming shortened V by 0 bases and J by 0 bases, and 3 bases separated the two germline ends. Per germline, CDR1 LGHDT and CDR2 YNNKEL (reference sequence).

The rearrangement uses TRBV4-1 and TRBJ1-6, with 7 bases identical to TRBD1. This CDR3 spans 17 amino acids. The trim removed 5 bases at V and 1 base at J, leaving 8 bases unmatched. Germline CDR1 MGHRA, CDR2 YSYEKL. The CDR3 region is CASSKGTATSYNSPLHF. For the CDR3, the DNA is TGCGCCAGCAGCAAGGGGACAGCGACATCCTATAATTCACCCCTCCACTTT.